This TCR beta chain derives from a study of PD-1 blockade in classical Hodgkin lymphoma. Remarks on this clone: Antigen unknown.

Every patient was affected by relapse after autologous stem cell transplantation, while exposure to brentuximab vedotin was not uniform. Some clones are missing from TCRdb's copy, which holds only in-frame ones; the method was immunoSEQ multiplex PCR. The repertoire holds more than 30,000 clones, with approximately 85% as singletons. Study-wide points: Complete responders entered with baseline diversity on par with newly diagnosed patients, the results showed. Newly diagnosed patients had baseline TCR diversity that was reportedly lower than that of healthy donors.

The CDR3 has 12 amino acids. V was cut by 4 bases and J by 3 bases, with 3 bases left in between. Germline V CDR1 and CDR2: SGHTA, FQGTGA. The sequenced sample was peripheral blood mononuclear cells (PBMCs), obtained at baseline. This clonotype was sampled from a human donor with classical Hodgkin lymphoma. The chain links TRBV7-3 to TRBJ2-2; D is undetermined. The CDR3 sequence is CASSSDTGELFF. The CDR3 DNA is TGTGCCAGCAGCTCGGACACCGGGGAGCTGTTTTTT.